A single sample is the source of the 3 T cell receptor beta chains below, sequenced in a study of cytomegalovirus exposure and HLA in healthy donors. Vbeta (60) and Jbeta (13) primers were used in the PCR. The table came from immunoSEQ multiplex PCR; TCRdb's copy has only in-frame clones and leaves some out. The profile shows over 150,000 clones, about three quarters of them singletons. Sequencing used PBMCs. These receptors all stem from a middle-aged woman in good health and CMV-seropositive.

The CDR3 bases are TGTGCCAGCAGCTCGAGGGGGGGCGATACGCAGTATTTT. Protein product: CASSSRGGDTQYF. The chain joins TRBV7-2 to TRBJ2-3; weak D call: TRBD2 (7 bases). V lost 4 bases and J lost 6, with 11 bases in between. There are 13 residues in the CDR3. Germline lookup yields CDR1 SGHTA and CDR2 FQGNSA.

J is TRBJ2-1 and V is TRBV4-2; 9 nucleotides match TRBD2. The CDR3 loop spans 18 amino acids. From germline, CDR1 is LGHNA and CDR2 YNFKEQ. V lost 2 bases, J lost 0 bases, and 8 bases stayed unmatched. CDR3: CASSQFQTSGSSYNEQFF. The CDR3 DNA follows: TGTGCCAGCAGCCAATTCCAGACTAGCGGCAGCTCCTACAATGAGCAGTTCTTC.

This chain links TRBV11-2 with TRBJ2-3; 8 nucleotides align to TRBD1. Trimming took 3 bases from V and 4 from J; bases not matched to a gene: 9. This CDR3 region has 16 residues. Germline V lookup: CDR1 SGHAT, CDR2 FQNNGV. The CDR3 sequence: CASSFGQGGGADTQYF. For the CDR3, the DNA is TGTGCCAGCAGCTTCGGACAGGGAGGAGGAGCAGATACGCAGTATTTT. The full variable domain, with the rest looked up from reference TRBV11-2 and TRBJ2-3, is EAGVAQSPRYKIIEKRQSVAFWCNPISGHATLYWYQQILGQGPKLLIQFQNNGVVDDSQLPKDRFSAERLKGVDSTLKIQPAKLEDSAVYLCASSFGQGGGADTQYFGPGTRLTVL.